These 6 T cell receptor beta chains originate from one sample sequenced in a study of blood T cells in healthy people across ages. Together with a sample-barcoded 5' primer, a J-beta primer mix was included in a second PCR lasting 7 to 11 cycles. MiXCR, applied by TCRdb to the 5' RACE reads, yields one record per CDR3 protein. The sample shows fewer than 900,000 distinct CDR3 sequences, 35% to 40% of them seen only once. The sequenced sample was blood. The receptors derive from a man aged 18 to 30 in good health.

This chain joins TRBV28 and TRBJ2-1; 8 bases agree with TRBD2. The germline CDR1 and CDR2 sequences are MDHEN and SYDVKM. V lost 6 bases and J lost 6; bases outside the gene matches: 7. CDR3 length equals 14 residues. The CDR3 is CASRQRGRPNEQFF. The CDR3 region has the DNA TGTGCCAGCAGACAGCGGGGGAGGCCCAATGAGCAGTTCTTC.

This clonotype was seen a handful of times. The chain uses TRBV9 and TRBJ2-1; TRBD2 matches 11 bases. The CDR3 length is 15 residues. V was pared by 3 bases and J by 6 bases, with 5 bases of the junction left unmatched. Per the germline V gene, CDR1 is SGDLS and CDR2 is YYNGEE. The DNA for the CDR3 is TGTGCCAGCAGCGAACTAGCGGGGGCCTTCAATGAGCAGTTCTTC. Amino acid sequence: CASSELAGAFNEQFF.

The V gene is TRBV9, the J gene TRBJ2-2, with unresolved D. Germline CDR1 and CDR2: SGDLS and YYNGEE. CDR3 length equals 12 residues. The V end was cut by 3 bases, the J end by 8 bases, with 8 bases between. The CDR3 DNA reads TGTGCCAGCAGCGCCGGAAAAGGGGAGCTGTTTTTT. Residues: CASSAGKGELFF.

The gene calls are TRBV6-5 and TRBJ2-5; 14 nucleotides agree with TRBD2. The CDR3 is 16 residues long. With V trimmed by 6 bases and J by 4 bases, 7 bases remained unmatched. Germline CDR1 MNHEY, CDR2 SVGAGI. The CDR3 is CASSLGLAGGGETQYF. CDR3 bases: TGTGCCAGCAGCCTAGGACTAGCGGGGGGAGGAGAGACCCAGTACTTC.

The table lists this clonotype with a few counts. The genes are TRBV6-2 or TRBV6-3 and TRBJ2-1, with D possibly being TRBD1 (5 bases). CDR1 and CDR2 (germline): MNHEY, SVGEGT. There are 16 residues in the CDR3. Trimming pared 3 bases from V and 10 bases from J, leaving 22 bases between. This chain's CDR3 is CASSYTRTLPVKEQFF. CDR3 sequence (DNA): TGTGCCAGCAGTTATACCCGGACACTTCCGGTCAAGGAGCAGTTCTTC.

As concerns this clonotype: The junction shows a germline mismatch at one end, possibly a read error. CDR3 sequence: CVSYRANEQFF. The CDR3 bases are TGTGTCAGCTACAGGGCCAATGAGCAGTTCTTC. The chain uses TRBV2 and TRBJ2-1; maybe TRBD1 (6 bases). The germline V gene has CDR1 SNHLY and CDR2 FYNNEI. The CDR3 contains 11 residues. The full variable domain, with the rest looked up from reference TRBV2 and TRBJ2-1, is EPEVTQTPSHQVTQMGQEVILRCVPISNHLYFYWYRQILGQKVEFLVSFYNNEISEKSEIFDDQFSVERPDGSNFTLKIRSTKLEDSAMYFCVSYRANEQFFGPGTRLTVL.